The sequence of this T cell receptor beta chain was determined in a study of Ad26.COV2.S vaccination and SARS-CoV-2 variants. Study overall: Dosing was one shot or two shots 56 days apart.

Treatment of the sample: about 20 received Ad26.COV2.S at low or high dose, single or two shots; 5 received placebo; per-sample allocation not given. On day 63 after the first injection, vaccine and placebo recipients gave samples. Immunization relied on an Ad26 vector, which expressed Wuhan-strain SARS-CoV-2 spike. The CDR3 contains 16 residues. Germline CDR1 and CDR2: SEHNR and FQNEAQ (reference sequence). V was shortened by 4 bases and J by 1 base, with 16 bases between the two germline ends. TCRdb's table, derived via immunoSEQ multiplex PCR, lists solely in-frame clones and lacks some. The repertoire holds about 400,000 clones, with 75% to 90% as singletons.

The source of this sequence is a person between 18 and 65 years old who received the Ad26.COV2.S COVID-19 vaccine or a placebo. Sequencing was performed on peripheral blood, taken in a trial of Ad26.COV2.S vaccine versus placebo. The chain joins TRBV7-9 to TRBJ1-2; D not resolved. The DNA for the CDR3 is TGTGCCAGCAGCTCTATTTCGGACGTGATTAACTATGGCTACACCTTC. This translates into CASSSISDVINYGYTF.